Listed below are T cell receptor beta chains from one sample, sequenced in a study of T-cell memory formation after mild COVID-19. TCRdb re-analysed the 5' RACE reads in MiXCR, keeping a single row per CDR3 protein. The sample has 540,000 or so distinct CDR3 sequences, 20% seen once; the top ten hold 9.5% to 15%. Sequencing input: PBMCs or a T cell subset sorted from them (not recorded which). These receptors all stem from an adult woman who had mild COVID-19 (a few samples of this study predate the infection). Cell type and time point are not known. CDR3s include the opening cysteine and the closing phenylalanine or tryptophan. The order of the fields is clone size, D gene, V gene, J gene, CDR3 protein, CDR3 DNA. D genes are given only for firm matches. Expanded clones get a size class; other rows say once, few or many, or leave the size out.

.,.,TRBV12-3/TRBV12-4,TRBJ2-7,CASKLAYEQYF,TGTGCCAGCAAACTTGCCTACGAGCAGTACTTC
few,.,TRBV4-3,TRBJ2-3,CASSQDLGPRKEQYF,TGCGCCAGCAGCCAAGATCTGGGACCCAGAAAAGAGCAGTATTTT
.,.,TRBV18,TRBJ2-5,CASSPSREKETQYF,TGTGCCAGCTCACCAAGCCGGGAGAAAGAGACCCAGTACTTC
.,TRBD2,TRBV6-5,TRBJ2-7,CATTGGDYEQYF,TGTGCCACTACGGGAGGGGACTACGAGCAGTACTTC
.,.,TRBV7-7,TRBJ2-5,CASSPISGEARTQYF,TGTGCCAGCAGTCCCATATCAGGGGAGGCGCGGACCCAGTACTTC
many,TRBD1,TRBV18,TRBJ2-7,CASSSRDRVYEQYF,TGTGCCAGCTCATCCCGGGACAGGGTCTACGAGCAGTACTTC
few,TRBD1,TRBV12-3/TRBV12-4,TRBJ1-1,CASSKQGARTEAFF,TGTGCCAGCAGCAAACAGGGGGCAAGGACTGAAGCTTTCTTT
few,.,TRBV11-3,TRBJ2-3,CASSTGTARDTQYF,TGTGCCAGCAGCACCGGGACTGCTCGAGATACGCAGTATTTT
.,.,TRBV7-6,TRBJ1-1,CGMNTEAFF,TGTGGCATGAACACTGAAGCTTTCTTT
.,.,TRBV6-1,TRBJ2-3,CAIRGGLSTDTQYF,TGTGCCATAAGGGGGGGATTGAGCACAGATACGCAGTATTTT
few,TRBD2,TRBV24-1,TRBJ2-1,CATRSGRGNNEQFF,TGTGCCACCAGGAGCGGGAGGGGGAACAATGAGCAGTTCTTC
many,.,TRBV19,TRBJ2-7,CASSSPTSYEQYF,TGTGCCAGTAGTTCGCCTACTTCCTACGAGCAGTACTTC
.,.,TRBV5-1,TRBJ1-3,CASSLSAASGNTIYF,TGCGCCAGCAGCTTGTCGGCAGCCTCTGGAAACACCATATATTTT
.,.,TRBV29-1,TRBJ2-7,CSVEERTEPPLEQYF,TGCAGCGTTGAAGAGCGGACAGAACCACCCCTCGAGCAGTACTTC
.,.,TRBV5-1,TRBJ2-5,CASSEDSETQYF,TGCGCCAGCAGCGAGGACTCTGAGACCCAGTACTTC
few,.,TRBV20-1,TRBJ1-1,CSAFWPMNTEAFF,TGCAGTGCTTTTTGGCCTATGAACACTGAAGCTTTCTTT